The rows below give T cell receptor beta chains drawn from one sample of a study of T-cell memory formation after mild COVID-19. TCRdb re-called the 5' RACE reads through MiXCR, storing one row per CDR3 protein. The sample shows hundreds of thousands of distinct CDR3 sequences, about 18% of them seen only once. Specimen: PBMCs or a T cell subset sorted from them (not recorded which). The receptors stem from an adult woman who had mild COVID-19 (a few samples of this study predate the infection). Cell type and time point are not known. Each CDR3 is given with its conserved first and last residue. D genes are given only for firm matches. Some rows have no size entry. The others give once, few or many, or a class for an expanded clone.

V gene,J gene,clone size,D gene,CDR3 DNA,CDR3 protein
TRBV18,TRBJ2-1,-,TRBD2,TGTGCCAGCACACGAAGTTTAGCGGGGACCTCCTACAATGAGCAGTTCTTC,CASTRSLAGTSYNEQFF
TRBV4-1,TRBJ1-1,few,-,TGCGCCAGCAGCCAAGGGTTAGGGTGGACTGAAGCTTTCTTT,CASSQGLGWTEAFF
TRBV7-3,TRBJ2-3,few,-,TGTGCCAGCAGCTTCCTCGGGTCTCGGGCGCCCCCAGATACGCAGTATTTT,CASSFLGSRAPPDTQYF
TRBV6-5,TRBJ2-5,few,-,TGTGCCAGCAGCAACACGGCGTCGGACCAGTACTTC,CASSNTASDQYF
TRBV12-3/TRBV12-4,TRBJ2-1,many,TRBD2,TGTGCCAGCAGTCACTCTAGCGGGAGTAGTAATGAGCAGTTCTTC,CASSHSSGSSNEQFF
TRBV11-3,TRBJ2-3,-,TRBD2,TGTGCCAGCAGCTCCGGGAGGGCCTTCACAGATACGCAGTATTTT,CASSSGRAFTDTQYF
TRBV6-6,TRBJ2-1,-,TRBD2,TGTGCCAGCAGCGCTAGCGGGCGGACTTACTACAATGAGCAGTTCTTC,CASSASGRTYYNEQFF
TRBV12-3/TRBV12-4,TRBJ1-4,-,-,TGTGCCAGCAGTTTTGGGCACCAGGGTGAAAAACTGTTTTTT,CASSFGHQGEKLFF
TRBV12-3/TRBV12-4,TRBJ1-2,few,TRBD1,TGTGCCAGCAGTTTGCGGACAGGGGTCTATGGCTACACCTTC,CASSLRTGVYGYTF
TRBV29-1,TRBJ2-1,few,-,TGCAGCGTTGATTTGGGGGCGAAGTTCAATGAGCAGTTCTTC,CSVDLGAKFNEQFF
TRBV29-1,TRBJ2-3,few,-,TGCAGCGGTGGGGCCGGGACACTCAACGGGGATACGCAGTATTTT,CSGGAGTLNGDTQYF
TRBV5-1,TRBJ1-4,-,TRBD1,TGCGCCAGCAGCACGACAGGGGGGACGGAAAAACTGTTTTTT,CASSTTGGTEKLFF
TRBV21-1,TRBJ2-2,-,-,TGTGCCAGCAGCATCTCACCTACGACTAGCGGGATGATCAGCGGGGAGCTGTTTTTT,CASSISPTTSGMISGELFF
TRBV10-3,TRBJ1-5,-,-,TGTGCCATCAGTGAGTCGTGGGGGGGGGGCATCAATCAGCCCCAGCATTTT,CAISESWGGGINQPQHF
TRBV4-3,TRBJ1-1,many,-,TGCGCCAGCAGCCAAGATAGAGGACTGACTGAAGCTTTCTTT,CASSQDRGLTEAFF
TRBV5-1,TRBJ1-2,-,-,TGCGCCAGCAGCCGGGGGTACAGGAGTACCTACACCTTC,CASSRGYRSTYTF
TRBV27,TRBJ2-7,-,-,TGTGCCAGCACCAAGACCCGCCAGTACTTC,CASTKTRQYF
TRBV7-3,TRBJ2-3,few,TRBD2,TGTGCCAGCAGCTCAAGCGGGAGGGGAGATACGCAGTATTTT,CASSSSGRGDTQYF
TRBV2,TRBJ2-3,few,TRBD2,TGTGCCAGCAGTGAAGTTTTCCCGACTAGCGGGGGCCCAGGGGATACGCAGTATTTT,CASSEVFPTSGGPGDTQYF
TRBV5-1,TRBJ1-6,-,-,TGCGCCAGCAGCTTTATCACCATGCGGTATAATTCACCCCTCCACTTT,CASSFITMRYNSPLHF
TRBV14,TRBJ2-7,-,-,TGTGCCAGCAGCCCTTGGCGGGACCCCGCCTACGAGCAGTACTTC,CASSPWRDPAYEQYF
TRBV29-1,TRBJ2-3,-,TRBD2,TGCAGCGTTGCTGGGGGACTAGCGGGCCGAAGGATCACAGATACGCAGTATTTT,CSVAGGLAGRRITDTQYF
TRBV4-2,TRBJ2-6,few,-,TGTGCCAGCAGCCAAGAAGAAGCTGGGGCCAACGTCCTGACTTTC,CASSQEEAGANVLTF
TRBV4-1,TRBJ2-3,-,TRBD2,TGCGCCAGCAGCCCCGGGGGTAGCGGGGGGGCAGATACGCAGTATTTT,CASSPGGSGGADTQYF
TRBV10-3,TRBJ2-1,-,TRBD1,TGTGCCACCCGGGACAGGGCGGTTGAGCAGTTCTTC,CATRDRAVEQFF
TRBV27,TRBJ2-3,-,-,TGTGCCAGCAGTTTCTCCGGGACCCCGTTCTCGACCGATACGCAGTATTTT,CASSFSGTPFSTDTQYF
TRBV5-1,TRBJ1-1,many,-,TGCGCCAGCAGCTTGGTGGCAGGGTCGGGAACTGAAGCTTTCTTT,CASSLVAGSGTEAFF